A single sample is the source of the 8 T cell receptor beta chains below, sequenced in a study of blood T cell repertoires in COVID-19. TCRdb's copy holds only in-frame clones and misses some; the assay was immunoSEQ multiplex PCR. The data hold roughly 68,000 clones, with 88% observed a single time. The sequenced material came from PBMCs or T cells enriched from blood (not recorded which). These receptors all stem from a woman in her forties who had recovered from COVID-19.

The chain combines TRBV3-1 (or the pseudogene TRBV3-2) with TRBJ1-5; maybe TRBD1 (6 bases). The CDR3 extends over 14 amino acids. The V gene lost 1 base and the J gene lost 4 bases, with 8 bases spanning the gap. Germline V gives CDR1 LGHDT, CDR2 YNNKEL (reference sequence). The CDR3 here is CASSQGQANQPQHF. CDR3 nucleotide sequence: TGTGCCAGCAGCCAAGGACAGGCAAATCAGCCCCAGCATTTT.

The chain joins TRBV9 to TRBJ1-2, with 12 nucleotides matching TRBD1. The trim removed 4 bases at V and 4 bases at J, leaving 8 bases unmatched. The CDR3 totals 16 residues. Germline-derived CDR1 and CDR2 are SGDLS and YYNGEE. CDR3 sequence reads: CASSPGQGASPYGYTF. The CDR3 bases are TGTGCCAGCAGCCCGGGACAGGGGGCTTCTCCCTATGGCTACACCTTC.

This clone appeared once. This chain joins TRBV24-1 and TRBJ2-7; 8 positions agree with TRBD1. CDR1 and CDR2 (germline): KGHDR, SFDVKD. Trimming at V came to 6 bases and at J to 2 bases, leaving 5 bases not matched to a gene. This CDR3 region has 14 residues. The CDR3 coding sequence is TGTGCCACCAGTACCCCGGACAGGGCCTACGAGCAGTACTTC. It is translated as CATSTPDRAYEQYF.

This clone showed up just once. This sequence joins TRBV19 and TRBJ2-3, with 7 nucleotides matching TRBD2. The germline V gene has CDR1 LNHDA and CDR2 SQIVND (reference sequence). The CDR3 has 15 amino acids. V trimming: 1 base; J trimming: 6 bases; junction bases outside the gene matches: 7. CDR3 coding DNA: TGTGCCAGTAGTATAGGGGTAGCGGGTGGGGATACGCAGTATTTT. Translating gives CASSIGVAGGDTQYF.

The V gene is TRBV19, the J gene TRBJ1-2, with D uncertain. The CDR3 has 13 amino acids. Germline CDR1 is LNHDA and CDR2 is SQIVND (reference sequence). The V and J ends lost 5 bases and 4 bases respectively, with 11 bases between them. CDR3: CASSSLTSYGYTF. The CDR3 DNA reads as TGTGCCAGTAGTTCCCTCACGAGCTATGGCTACACCTTC.

J is TRBJ1-1 and V is TRBV19; weak D call: TRBD1 (5 bases). V was cut by 7 bases and J by 2 bases, with 11 bases left in between. The CDR3 length is 13 residues. Germline V gene sequence: CDR1 LNHDA, CDR2 SQIVND (reference sequence). The chain's CDR3 is CASKIGVNTEAFF. CDR3 DNA: TGTGCCAGTAAAATAGGGGTAAACACTGAAGCTTTCTTT.

J is TRBJ1-6 and V is TRBV25-1; D not resolved. This CDR3 is 13 amino acids long. Germline CDR1 and CDR2: MGHDK and SYGVNS. V was pared by 0 bases and J by 10 bases, with 7 bases between. DNA for the CDR3: TGTGCCAGCAGTGAATATCAGGAATCACCCCTCCACTTT. Amino acid sequence: CASSEYQESPLHF.

The genes are TRBV2 and TRBJ1-1; 8 nucleotides line up with TRBD1. V lost 4 bases and J lost 4; bases outside the gene matches: 2. The CDR3 consists of 13 residues. CDR1 is SNHLY, CDR2 FYNNEI, per germline. CDR3: CASSGQGSTEAFF. CDR3 in DNA: TGTGCCAGCAGTGGACAGGGGAGCACTGAAGCTTTCTTT.